This T cell receptor (beta chain) emerged from a study of technical replicates of blood from several donors. Germline assignment: CDR1 SEHNR and CDR2 FQNEAQ (reference sequence). V lost 2 bases, J lost 7 bases, and 4 bases stayed unmatched. The CDR3 has 14 residues. The data were produced by immunoSEQ multiplex PCR, yet TCRdb's version contains in-frame clones alone and is incomplete. The sample holds about 79,000 clones, 94% seen once. The source material was T cells isolated from PBMCs. V usage is TRBV7-9 and J usage is TRBJ2-1; TRBD2 agrees at 8 bases. This sequence originates from a human donor in good health. The CDR3 loop is CASSLRAGGNEQFF. The CDR3 nucleotides are TGTGCCAGCAGCTTACGGGCGGGGGGTAATGAGCAGTTCTTC. Full variable domain (outside the CDR3, taken from reference TRBV7-9 and TRBJ2-1): DTGVSQNPRHKITKRGQNVTFRCDPISEHNRLYWYRQTLGQGPEFLTYFQNEAQLEKSRLLSDRFSAERPKGSFSTLEIQRTEQGDSAMYLCASSLRAGGNEQFFGPGTRLTVL.